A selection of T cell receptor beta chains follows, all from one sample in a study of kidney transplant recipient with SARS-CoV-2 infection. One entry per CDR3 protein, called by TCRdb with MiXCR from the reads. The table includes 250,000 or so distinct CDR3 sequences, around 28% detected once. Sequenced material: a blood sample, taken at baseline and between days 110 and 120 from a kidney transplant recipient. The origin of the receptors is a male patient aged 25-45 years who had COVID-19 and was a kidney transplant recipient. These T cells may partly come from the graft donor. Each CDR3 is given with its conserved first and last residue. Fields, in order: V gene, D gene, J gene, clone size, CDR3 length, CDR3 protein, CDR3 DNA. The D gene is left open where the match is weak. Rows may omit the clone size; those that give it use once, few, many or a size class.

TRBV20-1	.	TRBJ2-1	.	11	CSAEPANEQFF	TGCAGTGCCGAGCCTGCCAATGAGCAGTTCTTC
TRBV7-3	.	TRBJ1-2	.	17	CASSTFEDAWKTYGYTF	TGTGCCAGCAGCACTTTTGAAGACGCTTGGAAGACCTATGGCTACACCTTC
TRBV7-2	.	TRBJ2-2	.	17	CASSFPRDGGNTGELFF	TGCGCCAGCAGCTTCCCGCGGGACGGGGGTAACACCGGGGAGCTGTTTTTT
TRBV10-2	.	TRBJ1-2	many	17	CASSAGATSRKTYGYTF	TGCGCCAGCAGTGCTGGGGCCACTTCTAGAAAGACCTATGGCTACACCTTC
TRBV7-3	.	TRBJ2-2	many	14	CASSYRRNTGELFF	TGTGCCAGCAGCTACAGGAGGAACACCGGGGAGCTGTTTTTT
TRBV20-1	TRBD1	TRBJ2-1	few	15	CSARETGNRYNEQFF	TGCAGTGCTAGAGAGACAGGGAATAGGTACAATGAGCAGTTCTTC
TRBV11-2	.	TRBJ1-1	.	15	CASRYTHLSPTEAFF	TGTGCCAGCAGATATACCCATTTGAGCCCGACTGAAGCTTTCTTT
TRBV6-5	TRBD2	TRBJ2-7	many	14	CACSWLGGSYEQYF	TGTGCCTGCTCTTGGCTCGGGGGGTCCTACGAGCAGTACTTC
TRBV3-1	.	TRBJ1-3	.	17	CANSQGTRASVGNTIYF	TGTGCCAACAGCCAAGGGACAAGGGCTTCTGTTGGAAACACCATATATTTT
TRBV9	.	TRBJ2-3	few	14	CASSVVVSTDTQYF	TGTGCCAGCAGCGTAGTGGTCAGCACAGATACGCAGTATTTT
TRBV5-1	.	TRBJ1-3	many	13	CASSLDSGNTIYF	TGCGCCAGCAGCTTGGACAGCGGAAACACCATATATTTT
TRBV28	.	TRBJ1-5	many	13	CASSLVSNQPQHF	TGTGCCAGCAGTTTAGTTAGCAATCAGCCCCAGCATTTT
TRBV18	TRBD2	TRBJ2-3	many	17	CASSPLLAGGGTDTQYF	TGTGCCAGCTCACCGCTACTAGCGGGAGGTGGGACAGATACGCAGTATTTT
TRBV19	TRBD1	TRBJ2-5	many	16	CASSTRTGLVQETQYF	TGTGCCAGTAGTACCCGGACAGGTTTGGTCCAAGAGACCCAGTACTTC
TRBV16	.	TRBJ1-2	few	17	CASSEGWVVRKTYGYTF	TGTGCCAGCAGCGAAGGGTGGGTCGTTAGAAAGACCTATGGCTACACCTTC
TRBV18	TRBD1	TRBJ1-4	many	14	CASSPGQGTEKLFF	TGTGCCAGCTCACCGGGACAGGGGACTGAAAAACTGTTTTTT
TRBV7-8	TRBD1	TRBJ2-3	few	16	CASSSRGQGFTDTQYF	TGTGCCAGCAGCTCAAGGGGACAGGGGTTCACAGATACGCAGTATTTT
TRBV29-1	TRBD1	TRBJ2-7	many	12	CSVQTGGYEQYF	TGCAGCGTGCAGACAGGGGGCTACGAGCAGTACTTC
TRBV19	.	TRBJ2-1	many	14	CASIGERGYNEQFF	TGTGCCAGTATTGGGGAGAGAGGATACAATGAGCAGTTCTTC
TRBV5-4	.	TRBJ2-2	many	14	CASRRAGGAGELFF	TGTGCCAGCAGACGGGCGGGTGGGGCCGGGGAGCTGTTTTTT
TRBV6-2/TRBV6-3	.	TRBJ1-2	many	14	CASTLPGGWRGYTF	TGTGCCAGCACGCTCCCGGGGGGATGGCGTGGCTACACCTTC
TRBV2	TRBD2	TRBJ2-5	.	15	CASSGQTGGGETQYF	TGTGCCAGCAGTGGACAAACCGGGGGGGGAGAGACCCAGTACTTC
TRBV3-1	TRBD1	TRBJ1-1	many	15	CASSRRTGGGTEAFF	TGTGCCAGCAGCCGCCGGACAGGGGGTGGCACTGAAGCTTTCTTT
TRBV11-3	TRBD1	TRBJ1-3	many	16	CASRTGGDAAGNTIYF	TGTGCCAGCAGGACAGGGGGCGACGCCGCTGGAAACACCATATATTTT
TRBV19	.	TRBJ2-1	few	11	CASKASGEQFF	TGTGCCAGTAAGGCGAGCGGTGAGCAGTTCTTC
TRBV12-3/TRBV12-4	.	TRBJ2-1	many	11	CASSQDREQFF	TGTGCCAGCAGTCAGGACCGTGAGCAGTTCTTC
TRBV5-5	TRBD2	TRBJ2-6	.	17	CASSPRLAGAGANVLTF	TGTGCCAGCAGCCCCAGACTAGCGGGGGCAGGGGCCAACGTCCTGACTTTC
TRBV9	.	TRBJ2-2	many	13	CASSVAETGELFF	TGTGCCAGCAGCGTAGCTGAGACCGGGGAGCTGTTTTTT
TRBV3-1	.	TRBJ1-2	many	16	CASSQGTAPRPYGYTF	TGTGCCAGCAGCCAAGGGACGGCGCCCCGGCCCTATGGCTACACCTTC
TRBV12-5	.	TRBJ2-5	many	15	CASGFRSDYQETQYF	TGTGCTAGTGGTTTTAGGTCAGACTACCAAGAGACCCAGTACTTC
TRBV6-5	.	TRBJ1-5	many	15	CASRGTSGRGQPQHF	TGTGCCAGCAGAGGGACAAGCGGGAGGGGTCAGCCCCAGCATTTT
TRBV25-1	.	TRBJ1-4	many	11	CASSEWSELFF	TGTGCCAGCAGTGAATGGTCGGAACTGTTTTTT
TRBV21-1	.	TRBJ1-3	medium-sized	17	CASSRHGTGPHGNTIYF	TGTGCCAGCAGCAGACATGGAACAGGGCCTCATGGAAACACCATATATTTT
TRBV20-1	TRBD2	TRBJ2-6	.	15	CCAGGQGAGANVLTF	TGCTGTGCGGGGGGGCAGGGGGCTGGGGCCAACGTCCTGACTTTC
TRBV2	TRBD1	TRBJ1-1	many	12	CASSGTGLKDFF	TGTGCCAGCAGTGGGACAGGACTGAAGGATTTCTTT
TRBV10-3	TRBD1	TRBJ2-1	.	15	CAISVQDRGINEQFF	TGTGCCATCAGTGTGCAGGACAGGGGCATCAATGAGCAGTTCTTC
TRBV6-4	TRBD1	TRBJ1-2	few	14	CASKGEGADYGYTF	TGTGCCAGCAAAGGGGAGGGGGCGGACTATGGCTACACCTTC
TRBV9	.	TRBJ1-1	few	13	CASSVEGGTEAFF	TGTGCCAGCAGCGTAGAGGGGGGGACTGAAGCTTTCTTT
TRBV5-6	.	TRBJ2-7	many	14	CASSVGQKLREQYF	TGTGCCAGCAGCGTAGGACAGAAACTGCGGGAGCAGTACTTC
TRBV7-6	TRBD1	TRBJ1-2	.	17	CASSEGAESRKAYGYTF	TGTGCCAGCAGCGAGGGGGCTGAATCTCGAAAGGCCTATGGCTACACCTTC
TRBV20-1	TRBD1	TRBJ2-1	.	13	CSATGQGLDEQFF	TGCAGTGCTACAGGACAGGGGTTGGATGAGCAGTTCTTC
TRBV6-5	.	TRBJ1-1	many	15	CASSYSVQKNTEAFF	TGTGCCAGCAGTTACTCGGTACAAAAGAACACTGAAGCTTTCTTT
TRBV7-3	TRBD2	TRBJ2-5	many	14	CASSLAGGQETQYF	TGTGCCAGCAGCTTAGCGGGGGGACAAGAGACCCAGTACTTC
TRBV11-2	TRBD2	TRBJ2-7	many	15	CASSLHTGLDYEQYF	TGTGCCAGCAGCTTACATACGGGACTAGACTACGAGCAGTACTTC
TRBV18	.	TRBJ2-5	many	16	CASSPDVDSYQETQYF	TGTGCCAGCTCACCTGACGTAGATTCGTACCAAGAGACCCAGTACTTC
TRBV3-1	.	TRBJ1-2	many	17	CASSNQSTLRKTYGYTF	TGTGCCAGCAGCAACCAGTCCACCCTTCGAAAGACCTATGGCTACACCTTC
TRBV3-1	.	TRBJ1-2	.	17	CASSASYTLRKTYGYTF	TGTGCCAGCAGCGCGAGCTACACCCTTCGAAAGACCTATGGCTACACCTTC
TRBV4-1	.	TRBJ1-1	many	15	CASSQGQGMNTEAFF	TGCGCCAGCAGCCAAGGGCAGGGGATGAACACTGAAGCTTTCTTT
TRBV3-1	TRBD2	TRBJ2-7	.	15	CASSQGLAGVDEQYF	TGTGCCAGCAGCCAAGGGTTAGCGGGAGTCGACGAGCAGTACTTC
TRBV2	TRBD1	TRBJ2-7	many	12	CASKGTGGEQYF	TGTGCCAGCAAGGGGACAGGGGGCGAGCAGTACTTC
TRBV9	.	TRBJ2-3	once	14	CASSVEGTTNTRYF	TGTGCCAGCAGCGTAGAAGGGACCACAAATACGCGGTATTTT